This T cell receptor beta chain was retrieved from a study of blood T cell repertoires in COVID-19. Overall study context: Collection of acute and convalescent COVID-19 samples took place in the United States, Italy and Spain. T cells, B-cell-depleted T cells, or PBMCs supplied cDNA or gDNA.

The V end lost 6 bases, the J end lost 1 base, and 17 bases lay between the germline ends. CDR3 length: 16 residues. The germline gives CDR1 WNHNN, CDR2 SYGVQD (reference sequence). Sequenced by immunoSEQ multiplex PCR; TCRdb stores in-frame clones only, minus some. The repertoire holds about 220,000 clones, more than 70% seen once, with 2.5% in the top ten. The sample was PBMCs or T cells enriched from blood (not recorded which). The chain joins TRBV10-1 to TRBJ2-3, with D perhaps matching TRBD2 (6 bases). The receptor comes from a woman aged 40 to 50 with acute COVID-19. This CDR3 reads CASSPRRGMGTDTQYF. In DNA, the CDR3 is TGCGCCAGCAGCCCGCGTCGGGGGATGGGCACAGATACGCAGTATTTT.